These 12 T cell receptor beta chains were all obtained from the same sample, sequenced in a study of T cells in Graves' hyperthyroidism and ophthalmopathy. TCR beta CDR3 sequences were amplified from RNA transcripts. The TCR CDR3 was amplified in a first-round RT-PCR using the HTBI primer set. TCRdb independently ran MiXCR on the multiplex PCR reads; one entry per CDR3 protein. The repertoire holds some 770,000 distinct CDR3 sequences, with about 16% as singletons. The sequencing sample was made of blood. The source is a man between 18 and 29 years old with Graves' hyperthyroidism.

This clonotype occurred a few times. The chain joins TRBV19 to TRBJ2-7, with a weak D call TRBD1 (5 bases). CDR3 length: 13 residues. Trimming cost V 3 bases and J 9 bases, with 15 bases left between them. Germline CDR1 LNHDA, CDR2 SQIVND (reference sequence). The CDR3 DNA is TGTGCCAGTAGTATGATCGGCAGGGCTATGCAGTACTTC. Translation gives CASSMIGRAMQYF.

In its sample, this clonotype was seen a few times. The chain uses TRBV14 and TRBJ2-1, with D perhaps given as TRBD1 or TRBD2 (5 bases each). V was pared by 4 bases and J by 0 bases, with 13 bases between. The germline gives CDR1 SGHDN, CDR2 FVKESK. The CDR3 totals 16 residues. The CDR3 sequence: CASSRRGAPSYNEQFF. The CDR3 DNA sequence: TGTGCCAGCAGCCGTCGAGGGGCGCCCTCCTACAATGAGCAGTTCTTC. Using reference TRBV14 and TRBJ2-1 for the parts outside the CDR3, the full variable domain is EAGVTQFPSHSVIEKGQTVTLRCDPISGHDNLYWYRRVMGKEIKFLLHFVKESKQDESGMPNNRFLAERTGGTYSTLKVQPAELEDSGVYFCASSRRGAPSYNEQFFGPGTRLTVL.

This clonotype is a singleton in its sample. The chain uses TRBV30 and TRBJ2-1, with TRBD1 matching 8 bases. Germline V gene lookup returns CDR1 GTSNPN and CDR2 SVGIG (reference sequence). With 3 bases clipped from V and 7 bases from J, the junction kept 8 bases outside the gene matches. The CDR3 length is 14 residues. The chain's CDR3 is CAWSVGTGQNEQFF. Written as DNA, the CDR3 is TGTGCCTGGAGCGTCGGGACAGGCCAAAATGAGCAGTTCTTC.

This clonotype was counted between two and nine times. The V gene is TRBV6-5, the J gene TRBJ1-2, with unresolved D. Germline V lookup: CDR1 MNHEY, CDR2 SVGAGI. V lost 0 bases and J lost 8, with 10 bases in between. The length of the CDR3 is 13 residues. CDR3 DNA: TGTGCCAGCAGTTACTCGGCTCGGCGAGGCTACACCTTC. It specifies CASSYSARRGYTF.

This clonotype was recorded a few times. The chain combines TRBV6-2 or TRBV6-3 with TRBJ2-4; maybe TRBD1 (5 bases). Trimming removed 6 bases from V and 12 bases from J, with 15 bases in between. The CDR3 spans 12 residues. Germline V gene lookup returns CDR1 MNHEY and CDR2 SVGEGT. This CDR3 reads CASSSDSLNQYF. CDR3 DNA sequence: TGTGCCAGCAGCAGCGACAGTTTAAATCAGTACTTC.

The V and J genes are TRBV12-3 or TRBV12-4 and TRBJ1-5; 8 positions agree with TRBD1. With V trimmed by 6 bases and J by 2 bases, 6 bases remained unmatched. This CDR3 is 15 amino acids long. CDR3 sequence: CASSPSGQGNQPQHF. The CDR3 DNA follows: TGTGCCAGCAGCCCTTCGGGACAGGGCAATCAGCCCCAGCATTTT.

This clonotype was counted ten times or more. The rearrangement links TRBV2 to TRBJ2-7; D gene unclear. The CDR3 has 12 amino acids. Between the trimmed V and J ends, which lost 3 bases and 9 bases, there was a span of 12 bases. Germline CDR1 and CDR2: SNHLY and FYNNEI. The CDR3 bases are TGTGCCAGCAGTGAGGGCTACAGCCGGCAGTACTTC. Translated, it gives CASSEGYSRQYF.

The chain joins TRBV20-1 to TRBJ2-7; D unresolved. The CDR3 is made up of 10 amino acids. Looked up from germline, CDR1 is DFQATT and CDR2 is SNEGSKA (reference sequence). V lost 6 bases and J 3 bases, leaving 6 bases between the germline ends. The CDR3 DNA follows: TGCAGTGCCCCTCTCTACGAGCAGTACTTC. It specifies CSAPLYEQYF.

This chain joins TRBV2 and TRBJ1-5; no clear D. The CDR3 is 14 amino acids. The germline CDR1 and CDR2 sequences are SNHLY and FYNNEI. V was trimmed by 2 bases and J by 5 bases, leaving 10 bases between them. CDR3 residues: CASSELTDHQPQHF. For the CDR3, the DNA is TGTGCCAGCAGTGAATTAACAGATCATCAGCCCCAGCATTTT.

In this sample, this clonotype turned up many times. The chain links TRBV20-1 to TRBJ2-7; 11 bases fit TRBD1. From germline, CDR1 is DFQATT and CDR2 SNEGSKA (reference sequence). V lost 5 bases and J lost 2; bases outside the gene matches: 8. The CDR3 loop spans 15 amino acids. The CDR3: CSAGAAGQGAYEQYF. The DNA of the CDR3 is TGCAGTGCTGGAGCCGCGGGACAGGGGGCCTACGAGCAGTACTTC.

This clonotype was observed at least ten times. V is TRBV27 and J is TRBJ2-7; TRBD2 agrees at 7 bases. The CDR3 length is 14 residues. V lost 4 bases and J lost 3; bases outside the gene matches: 6. Germline-derived CDR1 and CDR2 are MNHEY and SMNVEV (reference sequence). The DNA of the CDR3 is TGTGCCAGCAGTTGGTCGGGACTACGCTACGAGCAGTACTTC. It codes for CASSWSGLRYEQYF.

This clonotype was seen repeatedly, ten times or more. This rearrangement joins TRBV6-2 or TRBV6-3 to TRBJ2-2; D gene ambiguous. From germline, CDR1 is MNHEY and CDR2 SVGEGT. The germline V and J ends were trimmed by 0 bases and 6 bases, with 5 bases remaining between them. The CDR3 is 13 amino acids. Here the CDR3 reads CASSYSRSGELFF. The CDR3 DNA sequence: TGTGCCAGCAGTTACTCGAGGTCCGGGGAGCTGTTTTTT.